The 26 T cell receptor beta chains below were found in one sample sequenced in a study of blood T cells in healthy people across ages (dated by TCRdb to between 2014 and 2017). Receptor libraries were prepared by 5' RACE. Sequenced using an Illumina HiSeq 2500. The second PCR ran for about 6 to 12 cycles and used a J-beta primer mix along with a sample-barcoded 5' primer. TCRdb applied fastp at Q25 and MiXCR to the public reads, then kept only in-frame beta chains. Under each unique CDR3 protein, matching rows form one entry showing the most common genes and DNA. The sample table shows 920,000 or so distinct CDR3 sequences, and around 43% are seen once. Of the sample, approximately 17% falls within the top ten clones. Material: blood. The source of these receptors is a woman aged 55-69 years in good health.

The chain employs TRBV15 and TRBJ2-3; weak D call: TRBD1 (5 bases). Germline V gives CDR1 LNHNV, CDR2 YYDKDF (reference sequence). This CDR3 spans 16 amino acids. V was shortened by 2 bases and J by 0 bases, with 12 bases between the two germline ends. CDR3 in DNA: TGTGCCACCAGCAGACTCGGACAACCTAGCACAGATACGCAGTATTTT. Protein sequence: CATSRLGQPSTDTQYF.

This sequence joins TRBV12-3 or TRBV12-4 and TRBJ2-3; D uncertain. The CDR3 has 16 amino acids. Trimming took off 2 bases at V and 0 bases at J, with 12 bases between the two ends. The CDR3 DNA is TGTGCCAGCAGTTTATTGGTGGGCCCTAGCACAGATACGCAGTATTTT. It specifies CASSLLVGPSTDTQYF.

The chain is built from TRBV3-1 and TRBJ2-1, with 12 bases lining up with TRBD2. CDR1 and CDR2 from the germline V gene are LGHDT and YNNKEL (reference sequence). With 0 bases clipped from V and 7 bases from J, the junction kept 10 bases outside the gene matches. This CDR3 comprises 18 residues. The CDR3 is CASSQDLASGRARNEQFF. The CDR3 DNA follows: TGTGCCAGCAGCCAAGATCTCGCTAGCGGGAGGGCCCGGAATGAGCAGTTCTTC.

This clonotype has just one count. The chain is built from TRBV24-1 and TRBJ2-7; the match to TRBD2 covers 7 bases. Germline CDR1 KGHDR, CDR2 SFDVKD. V gave up 2 bases and J gave up 4 bases; unmatched junction bases: 4. The CDR3 loop spans 14 amino acids. The CDR3 nucleotides read TGTGCCACCAGTGATTCGGGCGGGAGATACGAGCAGTACTTC. Encoded protein: CATSDSGGRYEQYF.

The chain recombines TRBV14 with TRBJ2-1; no definite D call. The germline V and J ends were trimmed by 1 base and 4 bases, with 8 bases remaining between them. This CDR3 comprises 14 residues. Germline V CDR1 and CDR2: SGHDN, FVKESK. CDR3 loop: CASSQANGYNEQFF. Written as DNA, the CDR3 is TGTGCCAGCAGCCAAGCTAATGGGTACAATGAGCAGTTCTTC.

This clonotype was recorded only once. V and J are TRBV28 and TRBJ1-1, with D possibly matching TRBD1 (5 bases). V dropped 4 bases and J dropped 7 bases, with 16 bases sitting between them. Germline values: CDR1 MDHEN, CDR2 SYDVKM. The CDR3 is 14 amino acids. CDR3 loop: CASSSTGVFGEAFF. CDR3 nucleotides: TGTGCCAGCAGTTCAACAGGTGTATTCGGTGAAGCTTTCTTT. The whole variable domain, filled in from reference TRBV28 and TRBJ1-1, reads DVKVTQSSRYLVKRTGEKVFLECVQDMDHENMFWYRQDPGLGLRLIYFSYDVKMKEKGDIPEGYSVSREKKERFSLILESASTNQTSMYLCASSSTGVFGEAFFGQGTRLTVV.

This chain uses TRBV7-2 with TRBJ2-3; D unclear. Germline CDR1 and CDR2: SGHTA and FQGNSA. Trimming shortened V by 1 base and J by 1 base, and 9 bases separated the two germline ends. The CDR3 consists of 15 residues. The CDR3 region is CASSLVSSGTDTQYF. CDR3 DNA: TGTGCCAGCAGCTTAGTTTCTTCAGGCACAGATACGCAGTATTTT.

This clonotype was seen a handful of times. The CDR3 sequence is CASSYYAGGDRYF. CDR3 bases: TGTGCCAGCAGTTACTATGCGGGTGGGGATCGGTACTTC. The chain links TRBV6-5 to TRBJ2-5; possible D gene TRBD2, 5 bases. CDR1 MNHEY and CDR2 SVGAGI come from the germline V gene. The V end lost 1 base, the J end lost 13 bases, and 16 bases lay between the germline ends. This CDR3 has 13 residues.

The sample holds a few counts of this clonotype. The chain is built from TRBV5-1 and TRBJ2-7; perhaps TRBD2 as D (7 bases). The CDR3 covers 16 residues. The V and J ends lost 4 bases and 2 bases respectively, with 19 bases between them. CDR1 SGHRS and CDR2 YFSETQ come from the germline V gene. The CDR3 loop is CASSPEGGAVTYEQYF. The CDR3 nucleotides read TGCGCCAGCAGCCCCGAAGGGGGGGCCGTAACCTACGAGCAGTACTTC.

This chain links TRBV20-1 with TRBJ2-7; 8 bases match TRBD2. The CDR3 runs to 15 residues. J gave up 2 bases and V 3 bases, and 9 bases lay outside the gene matches. Germline CDR1 reads DFQATT; CDR2 reads SNEGSKA (reference sequence). This CDR3 is CSARRAGVSPYEQYF. CDR3 DNA: TGCAGTGCTAGGAGAGCGGGAGTTAGCCCCTACGAGCAGTACTTC.

This clonotype came up a few times. The rearrangement uses TRBV7-2 and TRBJ2-1; TRBD2 matches 8 bases. CDR3 length: 15 residues. Germline lookup yields CDR1 SGHTA and CDR2 FQGNSA. Unmatched junction bases numbered 12, after V lost 2 bases and J lost 12 bases. CDR3 sequence: CASSLLREGGKGQFF. CDR3 coding DNA: TGTGCCAGCAGCTTACTCCGGGAGGGTGGGAAAGGGCAGTTCTTC.

CDR3 residues: CASSSSRIPASTDTQYF. CDR3 sequence (DNA): TGTGCCAGCAGTTCTAGCAGGATTCCCGCTAGCACAGATACGCAGTATTTT. This sequence joins TRBV12-3 or TRBV12-4 and TRBJ2-3; weak D call: TRBD2 (5 bases). Trimming pared 4 bases from V and 0 bases from J, leaving 17 bases between. This CDR3 comprises 17 residues.

The J gene is TRBJ2-5, the V gene TRBV12-3 or TRBV12-4; TRBD1 is a possible D gene (6 bases). The CDR3 runs to 14 residues. Trimming removed 3 bases from V and 2 bases from J, with 10 bases in between. CDR3 bases: TGTGCCAGCAGTTTGGGGGCAGTACAAGAGACCCAGTACTTC. Residues: CASSLGAVQETQYF.

The genes are TRBV25-1 and TRBJ2-3; 7 nucleotides line up with TRBD2. V was clipped by 2 bases and J by 6 bases; unmatched bases: 14. This CDR3 is 17 amino acids long. Germline-derived CDR1 and CDR2 are MGHDK and SYGVNS. CDR3 amino acids: CASSEPRVAGRWDTQYF. The CDR3 DNA follows: TGTGCCAGCAGTGAACCCCGAGTAGCGGGCCGATGGGATACGCAGTATTTT.

This clonotype showed up just a few times. This chain connects TRBV12-3 or TRBV12-4 to TRBJ1-2, with D perhaps matching TRBD1 (6 bases). V lost 0 bases, J lost 7 bases, and 12 bases lay in between. The CDR3 is 14 residues long. CDR3 sequence reads: CASSLAPGAGGYTF. In DNA, the CDR3 is TGTGCCAGCAGTTTAGCCCCGGGGGCAGGTGGCTACACCTTC.

Many counts were recorded for this clonotype. The V call is TRBV29-1, the J call TRBJ2-5; D is undetermined. This CDR3 has 11 residues. V lost 5 bases and J lost 4, with 8 bases in between. Per the germline V gene, CDR1 is SQVTM and CDR2 is ANQGSEA. The CDR3 nucleotides read TGCAGCGTTCAAACCATAGAGACCCAGTACTTC. It is translated as CSVQTIETQYF. The whole variable domain, filled in from reference TRBV29-1 and TRBJ2-5, reads SAVISQKPSRDICQRGTSLTIQCQVDSQVTMMFWYRQQPGQSLTLIATANQGSEATYESGFVIDKFPISRPNLTFSTLTVSNMSPEDSSIYLCSVQTIETQYFGPGTRLLVL.

The V call is TRBV6-6, the J call TRBJ2-7; a weak D match, TRBD2 (6 bases). CDR3 length: 15 amino acids. Trimming left V 2 bases short and J 4 bases short, with 15 bases between. In germline, CDR1 is MNHNY, CDR2 SVGAGI (reference sequence). CDR3 in amino acids: CASSYEPAGRYEQYF. The CDR3 region has the DNA TGTGCCAGCAGTTACGAGCCGGCGGGGAGATACGAGCAGTACTTC.

On this clonotype: An end of the junction does not agree with germline; a read error may underlie this. The rearrangement joins TRBV25-1 to TRBJ1-6, with 7 positions matching TRBD1. The CDR3 totals 16 residues. Germline assignment: CDR1 MGHDK and CDR2 SYGVNS. The CDR3 bases are TGTGCCAGCAGGTATTCACCCGGGACAGATACTTCACCCCTTCACTTT. Its protein product is CASRYSPGTDTSPLHF.

The V call is TRBV28, the J call TRBJ2-7, with D possibly being TRBD1 (5 bases). Germline CDR1 is MDHEN and CDR2 is SYDVKM. V lost 4 bases, J lost 3 bases, and 16 bases lay in between. The CDR3 has 15 amino acids. The chain's CDR3 is CASSSPQENGYEQYF. The CDR3 nucleotides read TGTGCCAGCAGTTCCCCACAGGAGAATGGCTACGAGCAGTACTTC. Supplemented by reference TRBV28 and TRBJ2-7, the full variable domain reads DVKVTQSSRYLVKRTGEKVFLECVQDMDHENMFWYRQDPGLGLRLIYFSYDVKMKEKGDIPEGYSVSREKKERFSLILESASTNQTSMYLCASSSPQENGYEQYFGPGTRLTVT.

The rearrangement uses TRBV25-1 and TRBJ1-4; D is perhaps TRBD1 (5 bases). Germline-derived CDR1 and CDR2 are MGHDK and SYGVNS. V dropped 2 bases and J dropped 1 base, with 11 bases sitting between them. This CDR3 region has 16 residues. The CDR3 DNA sequence: TGTGCCAGCAGTGAAATATTCGGGGGAACTAATGAAAAACTGTTTTTT. This gives the protein CASSEIFGGTNEKLFF.

This clonotype was detected only a few times. This sequence may be a read error, since a much larger clone differs from it by one base. The V and J genes are TRBV4-2 and TRBJ2-4; no firm D call. The CDR3 is 15 amino acids. Per germline, CDR1 LGHNA and CDR2 YNFKEQ. Deletions cut 0 bases from V and 2 bases from J, with 8 bases between. The CDR3 region has the DNA TGTGCCAGCAGCCAAGATAGGGCAACCAAAAACATTCAGTACTTC. This encodes CASSQDRATKNIQYF.

The rearrangement uses TRBV20-1 and TRBJ2-1; 11 positions agree with TRBD2. V was pared by 1 base and J by 2 bases, with 4 bases of the junction left unmatched. CDR3 length: 16 amino acids. Germline V CDR1 and CDR2: DFQATT, SNEGSKA (reference sequence). The CDR3 bases are TGCAGTGCTAGAGGTCCGGGACTAGCGGCCTACAATGAGCAGTTCTTC. Its protein is CSARGPGLAAYNEQFF.

This chain uses TRBV4-1 with TRBJ1-5; the D is unclear. The CDR3 totals 15 residues. Germline-derived CDR1 and CDR2 are MGHRA and YSYEKL. The ends were cut back, 1 base at V and 0 bases at J, with 7 bases in the middle. Here the CDR3 reads CASSQGQNSNQPQHF. The CDR3 DNA is TGCGCCAGCAGCCAAGGGCAGAATAGCAATCAGCCCCAGCATTTT.

The rearrangement links TRBV10-3 to TRBJ1-1, with D uncertain. Trimming removed 2 bases at V and 5 bases at J, with 6 bases between. The CDR3 extends over 12 amino acids. Germline CDR1 ENHRY, CDR2 SYGVKD. The CDR3 nucleotides are TGTGCCATCAGTGAGGTGGGGACTGAAGCTTTCTTT. This gives the protein CAISEVGTEAFF.

The sample holds a few counts of this clonotype. CDR3 coding DNA: TGCAGCGTAAGGGCCGCAGATACGCAGTATTTT. Protein: CSVRAADTQYF. This chain connects TRBV29-1 to TRBJ2-3; D not certain. Germline V CDR1 and CDR2: SQVTM, ANQGSEA. V lost 6 bases and J 4 bases, leaving 8 bases between the germline ends. The CDR3 covers 11 residues.

This clonotype came up once. The genes are TRBV12-3 or TRBV12-4 and TRBJ2-7; D may match TRBD1 or TRBD2 (5 bases each). V dropped 0 bases and J dropped 1 base, with 13 bases sitting between them. The CDR3 runs 16 residues. CDR3 sequence reads: CASSLATGPVSYEQYF. The CDR3, as DNA: TGTGCCAGCAGTTTAGCTACGGGACCAGTTTCCTACGAGCAGTACTTC.